These T cell receptor beta chains were read from a single sample in a study of T cells in Graves' hyperthyroidism and ophthalmopathy. From the multiplex PCR reads, TCRdb called clonotypes with MiXCR, one entry per CDR3 protein. The sample yields some 600,000 distinct CDR3 sequences, 14% seen once. The sample comprised blood. The receptors stem from a young woman with Graves' hyperthyroidism that later progressed to Graves' ophthalmopathy. Each CDR3 is given with its conserved first and last residue. The D gene is left open where the match is weak. The size of a clone is reported for some rows only, either as once, few or many, or as a class for expanded clones.

j_call,d_call,clone_size,v_call,cdr3_aa,cdr3_nt
TRBJ2-5,NA,many,TRBV7-2,CASSAQGGENQETQYF,TGTGCCAGCAGCGCCCAAGGAGGGGAGAACCAAGAGACCCAGTACTTC
TRBJ1-5,NA,NA,TRBV3-1,CASSQGGAQPQHF,TGTGCCAGCAGCCAGGGTGGAGCTCAGCCCCAGCATTTT
TRBJ2-1,TRBD2,NA,TRBV4-2,CASSHPKREGPYNEQFF,TGTGCCAGCAGCCACCCCAAGCGGGAGGGCCCCTACAATGAGCAGTTCTTC
TRBJ2-5,TRBD2,many,TRBV11-2,CASSPGLAGLQETQYF,TGTGCCAGCAGCCCGGGACTAGCGGGGTTACAAGAGACCCAGTACTTC
TRBJ2-2,TRBD1,NA,TRBV12-3/TRBV12-4,CASSLAGQGMGELFF,TGTGCCAGCAGCCTGGCGGGACAGGGGATGGGGGAGCTGTTTTTT
TRBJ1-4,NA,many,TRBV7-9,CASSLRTANYGGEKLFF,TGTGCCAGCAGCCTGAGGACAGCCAACTACGGAGGGGAAAAACTGTTTTTT
TRBJ2-4,NA,few,TRBV27,CASSLTRENIQYF,TGTGCCAGCAGTTTAACTAGGGAAAACATTCAGTACTTC
TRBJ1-1,TRBD1,few,TRBV5-1,CASSLSGTGLNTEAFF,TGCGCCAGCAGCTTATCGGGGACAGGGTTGAACACTGAAGCTTTCTTT
TRBJ1-1,TRBD1,NA,TRBV29-1,CSAREQGDTEAFF,TGCAGCGCCAGGGAACAGGGGGACACTGAAGCTTTCTTT
TRBJ2-1,TRBD2,many,TRBV15,CATSRDRREDDEQFF,TGTGCCACCAGCAGAGATAGGCGGGAGGATGATGAGCAGTTCTTC
TRBJ1-2,TRBD1,many,TRBV11-3,CASHGQGATSNYGYTF,TGTGCCAGCCATGGACAGGGGGCCACCTCTAACTATGGCTACACCTTC
TRBJ1-1,TRBD1,many,TRBV4-3,CASSKGQYNTEAFF,TGCGCCAGCAGCAAGGGACAGTATAACACTGAAGCTTTCTTT
TRBJ2-1,TRBD1,few,TRBV12-3/TRBV12-4,CASSTQQGAGEQFF,TGTGCCAGCAGTACCCAACAGGGGGCGGGGGAGCAGTTCTTC
TRBJ1-2,NA,NA,TRBV28,CASITDSSYTF,TGTGCCAGCATCACAGATAGCAGCTACACCTTC
TRBJ2-6,TRBD1,few,TRBV9,CASTLGQDISGANVLTF,TGTGCCAGCACCTTGGGACAGGATATCTCTGGGGCCAACGTCCTGACTTTC
TRBJ2-7,TRBD1,many,TRBV18,CASSPRQGPMEQYF,TGTGCCAGCTCTCCCCGACAGGGTCCTATGGAGCAGTACTTC
TRBJ2-2,TRBD2,many,TRBV19,CASNPGTSPHTGELFF,TGTGCCAGTAATCCCGGGACTAGTCCCCACACCGGGGAGCTGTTTTTT
TRBJ1-2,NA,many,TRBV3-1,CASSQDEQVYGYTF,TGTGCCAGCAGCCAAGATGAGCAGGTCTATGGCTACACCTTC
TRBJ2-5,NA,NA,TRBV5-1,CASSLAGNLQETQYF,TGCGCCAGCAGCTTGGCGGGGAACTTACAAGAGACCCAGTACTTC
TRBJ2-2,NA,many,TRBV2,CASSYGLGELFF,TGTGCCAGCAGTTACGGGCTAGGAGAACTGTTTTTT
TRBJ1-1,TRBD1,many,TRBV30,CAWRGQGARTEAFF,TGTGCCTGGAGGGGACAGGGGGCGCGAACTGAAGCTTTCTTT
TRBJ2-1,TRBD2,many,TRBV27,CASSLSAGGPSEQFF,TGTGCCAGCAGTTTATCGGCGGGAGGGCCCTCTGAGCAGTTCTTC
TRBJ1-5,NA,many,TRBV7-3,CASSLNYHSRQPQHF,TGTGCCAGCAGCTTAAATTACCATTCCCGTCAGCCCCAGCATTTT
TRBJ2-3,NA,many,TRBV30,CAWSPTSTDTQYF,TGTGCCTGGAGTCCGACTAGCACAGATACGCAGTATTTT
TRBJ2-7,NA,many,TRBV16,CASSIALDSSNSYEQYF,TGTGCCAGCAGCATCGCCCTGGACAGTAGTAACTCCTACGAGCAGTACTTC
TRBJ1-2,NA,few,TRBV20-1,CSAKLQGLVGEYGYTF,TGCAGTGCAAAACTTCAGGGGCTGGTTGGAGAATATGGCTACACCTTC
TRBJ2-1,TRBD2,many,TRBV15,CATSRGPGGSLAGGLNEQFF,TGTGCCACCAGCAGAGGTCCAGGGGGCTCGCTAGCGGGAGGCCTTAATGAGCAGTTCTTC
TRBJ1-1,NA,many,TRBV2,CASTLGPAFRKSTEAFF,TGTGCCAGCACATTAGGACCAGCATTCCGGAAATCCACTGAAGCTTTCTTT
TRBJ2-7,TRBD2,NA,TRBV4-1,CASSQAPPGGRVEQYF,TGCGCCAGCAGCCAGGCCCCCCCGGGGGGAAGGGTCGAGCAGTACTTC
TRBJ2-7,TRBD1,many,TRBV12-3/TRBV12-4,CASTQRTGGYEQYF,TGTGCCAGCACTCAAAGGACAGGGGGATACGAGCAGTACTTC
TRBJ1-3,TRBD1,NA,TRBV6-1,CASRGQGPRNTIYF,TGTGCCAGCAGAGGACAGGGGCCAAGAAACACCATATATTTT
TRBJ2-3,TRBD2,few,TRBV20-1,CSASGGGDTQYF,TGCAGTGCTAGCGGGGGGGGGGATACGCAGTATTTT
TRBJ2-7,NA,few,TRBV5-5,CASSLAYRAKSYEQYF,TGTGCCAGCAGCTTGGCGTACAGGGCAAAATCCTACGAGCAGTACTTC
TRBJ2-7,TRBD1,many,TRBV3-1,CASSHTPGQGSFEQYF,TGTGCCAGCAGCCACACCCCGGGACAGGGAAGTTTTGAGCAGTACTTC
TRBJ1-2,NA,many,TRBV2,CASRATEANYGYTF,TGTGCCAGCAGAGCGACAGAAGCTAACTATGGCTACACCTTC
TRBJ2-7,NA,few,TRBV27,CASRSNGEQYF,TGTGCCAGCAGATCAAACGGGGAGCAGTACTTC
TRBJ1-5,NA,NA,TRBV5-6,CASSYTTGLDNQPQHF,TGTGCCAGCAGCTATACAACAGGGTTGGACAATCAGCCCCAGCATTTT
TRBJ2-5,TRBD2,NA,TRBV20-1,CSAVRTSGTSETQYF,TGCAGTGCTGTGCGGACTAGCGGGACGTCAGAGACCCAGTACTTC
TRBJ2-1,TRBD2,NA,TRBV4-1,CASSQLLAGGYNEQFF,TGCGCCAGCAGCCAATTACTAGCGGGGGGGTACAATGAGCAGTTCTTC
TRBJ2-7,NA,many,TRBV20-1,CSARVGGPYEQYF,TGCAGTGCTAGAGTGGGAGGACCCTACGAGCAGTACTTC
TRBJ1-3,TRBD1,many,TRBV12-3/TRBV12-4,CASSPGQGTGNTIYF,TGTGCCAGCAGCCCAGGACAGGGCACAGGAAACACCATATATTTT
TRBJ2-5,NA,many,TRBV20-1,CSARAYTGPLGETQYF,TGCAGTGCTAGGGCTTACACCGGGCCACTGGGAGAGACCCAGTACTTC
TRBJ2-2,NA,NA,TRBV12-3/TRBV12-4,CASSTHTNTGELFF,TGTGCCAGCAGTACCCACACGAACACCGGGGAGCTGTTTTTT
TRBJ2-7,TRBD2,few,TRBV20-1,CSARVENSGTLSYEQYF,TGCAGTGCTAGAGTTGAGAATAGCGGGACCCTCTCCTACGAGCAGTACTTC
TRBJ1-2,NA,few,TRBV20-1,CSARDMEYSYTF,TGCAGTGCTAGAGATATGGAGTACAGCTACACCTTC